This T cell receptor (beta chain) was sequenced during a study of identical twins (dated by TCRdb to 2016 to 2017). Background for the entire study: The study deep-sequenced TCR alpha and beta repertoires from monozygotic twins, unrelated adults of various ages and cord blood to test whether fetal clonotypes persist. To rule out contamination, replicate twin experiments were performed at different times with different library preparation protocols.

Library prep was done by 5' RACE. Sequencing relied on an Illumina HiSeq 2000. A universal primer binding site was introduced by template switching, and a unique molecular identifier was present in the final cDNA, enabling accurate counting of TCR cDNA molecules. First-strand cDNA for TCR alpha and beta chains was synthesized from specific primers in the conserved constant-segment region. Each cDNA library was double barcoded, with a SMART-Mk sample barcode plus Illumina barcodes, to control for contamination. TruSeq adapter sequences and Illumina sample barcodes were added in two successive PCR steps. The TCR alpha and beta cDNA libraries were sequenced on the Illumina HiSeq platform using custom primers. The original methods were these. Raw reads were processed with MiGEC to extract unique molecular identifiers, and MiXCR was used to determine CDR3 positions. For each individual, recombination models were inferred using an EM algorithm with the repgenHMM and IGoR tools. Shared clonotypes were analyzed with the tcR package in R, and sharing was normalized by the product of cloneset sizes. To study raw recombination without the effects of thymic and clonal selection, out-of-frame nonproductive sequences were analyzed. In-frame beta chains were kept once TCRdb had trimmed the public reads at Q25 with fastp and called clones with MiXCR. Every distinct CDR3 protein forms one entry, paired with its most common genes and DNA. It is TCRdb's table, rather than the study itself, that gives the V and J calls and clone size. The sample contains 600,000 to 850,000 distinct CDR3 sequences, around a sixth of them found a single time. The ten biggest clones cover under 15% of the sample.

V is shortened by 2 bases, J by 6 bases, and the region joining them spans 11 bases. The CDR3 starts with the cysteine, ends with the phenylalanine, and has 14 residues. Here the CDR3 DNA is all that survives: 42 bases in frame from base 1. This clonotype was detected a few times. Its antigen remains unidentified. Qualities for individual bases were not recorded, and no much larger clone is one base off. Every donor was a healthy Caucasian. Three pairs of female monozygotic twins, all aged roughly 18 to 29 years, were included in the twin cohort. RNA for TCR libraries was isolated from peripheral blood mononuclear cells. Results and caveats for the whole study, not just this receptor: Because the same donors could not be followed over many years, the conclusions relied on cross-sectional statistical analysis. Compared with coincidental sharing between unrelated individuals, out-of-frame TCR alpha sequences shared between twins showed an excess of sequences with low generation probability. Fewer insertions were carried by abundant cord blood beta clonotypes; a weaker similar trend was observed in young adult naive repertoires, while no such trend was observed in memory repertoires. Recombination models systematically underestimated out-of-frame TCR alpha sharing in monozygotic twins but agreed with sharing between unrelated individuals. A weaker excess of twin sharing was found in beta out-of-frame sequences because the signal-to-noise ratio was lowered by fewer shared sequences. Invariant T cells such as MAIT and iNKT could partly confound zero-insertion analyses, although diverse VJ usage argued against such confounding for most clonotypes.

A further study also used this sample, focusing on T cells expressing NK-cell markers. The second paper further reports: In sorted CD3+CD56+NKG2C+, CD3+CD56+NKG2C- and CD3+CD56-NKG2C+ T-cell subsets from several donors, TCR beta-chain repertoires were profiled. Among the eight sequenced donors, seven were HCMV-seropositive and one was HCMV-seronegative. To restrict sorting to alphabetaTCR-expressing T cells, an anti-gammadeltaTCR antibody was added in several experiments. In several donors, the dominant CD3+CD56+NKG2C+ clonotypes were among the top 10 CD8+ clonotypes and accounted for about 1.0-7.5% of CD8+ T cells. Those dominant clonotypes were again the most abundant among CD3+CD56-NKG2C+ cells in several donors, at about 28.3-65%. Whether the expanded NKG2C-expressing T cell clones were specific for HCMV antigens remained unclear. Randomly selected healthy volunteers, three men and five women, were used as the eight sequenced donors. HCMV-specific IgG was detected in serum with a commercial ELISA kit to determine HCMV serostatus. Bulk peripheral blood T-cell repertoires were additionally sequenced from unsorted PBMC for six donors. MIGEC was used to demultiplex reads and group the reads by UMI, and MiTCR was used to assemble and quantify clonotypes. Only TCR cDNA sequences supported by at least two reads were kept to exclude erroneous sequences. The tcR package was used for downstream repertoire analysis, and clonotypes were matched between fractions using CDR3 nucleotide sequence together with V segment. VDJmatch was used to annotate antigen specificity against VDJdb, with one amino acid substitution in CDR3 permitted.

The sequence joins TRBV12-3 or TRBV12-4 to TRBJ2-1, with the D gene not clear enough to name. The specimen was PBMCs. This TCR derives from a woman between 18 and 29 years old in good health. For the CDR3, the sequence is CASSLNGRSNEQFF. The nucleotides read TGTGCCAGCAGTTTAAACGGGCGCAGCAATGAGCAGTTCTTC.